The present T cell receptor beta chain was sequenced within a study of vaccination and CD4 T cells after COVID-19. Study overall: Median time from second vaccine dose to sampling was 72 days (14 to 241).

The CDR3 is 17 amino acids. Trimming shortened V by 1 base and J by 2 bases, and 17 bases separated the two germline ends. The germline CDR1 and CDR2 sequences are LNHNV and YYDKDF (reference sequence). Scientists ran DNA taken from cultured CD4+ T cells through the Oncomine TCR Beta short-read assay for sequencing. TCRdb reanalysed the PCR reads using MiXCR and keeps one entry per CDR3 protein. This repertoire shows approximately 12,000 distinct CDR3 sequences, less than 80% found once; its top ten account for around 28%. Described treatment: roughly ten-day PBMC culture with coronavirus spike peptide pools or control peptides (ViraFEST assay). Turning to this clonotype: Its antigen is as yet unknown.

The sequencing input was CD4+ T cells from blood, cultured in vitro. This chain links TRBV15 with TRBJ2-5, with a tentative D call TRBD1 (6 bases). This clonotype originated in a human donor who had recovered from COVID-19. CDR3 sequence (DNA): TGTGCCACCAGCAGAGTCCAGGGGTTAAAGGAACAAGAGACCCAGTACTTC. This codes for CATSRVQGLKEQETQYF. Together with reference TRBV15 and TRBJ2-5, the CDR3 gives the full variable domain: DAMVIQNPRYQVTQFGKPVTLSCSQTLNHNVMYWYQQKSSQAPKLLFHYYDKDFNNEADTPDNFQSRRPNTSFCFLDIRSPGLGDTAMYLCATSRVQGLKEQETQYFGPGTRLLVL.